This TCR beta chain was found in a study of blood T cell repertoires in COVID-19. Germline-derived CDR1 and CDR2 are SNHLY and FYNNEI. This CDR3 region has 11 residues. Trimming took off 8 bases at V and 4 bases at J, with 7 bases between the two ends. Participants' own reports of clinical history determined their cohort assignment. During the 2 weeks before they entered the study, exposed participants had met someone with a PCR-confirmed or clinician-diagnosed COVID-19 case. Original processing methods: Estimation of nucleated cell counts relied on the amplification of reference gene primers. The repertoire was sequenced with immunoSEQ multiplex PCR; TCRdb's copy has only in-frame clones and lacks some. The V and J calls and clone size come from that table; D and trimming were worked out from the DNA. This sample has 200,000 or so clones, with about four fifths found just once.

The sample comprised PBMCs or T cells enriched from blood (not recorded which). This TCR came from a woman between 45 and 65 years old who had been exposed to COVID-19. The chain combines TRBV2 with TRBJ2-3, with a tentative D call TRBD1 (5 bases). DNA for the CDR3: TGTGCCAGCGGGGCTTCAGATACGCAGTATTTT. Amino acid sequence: CASGASDTQYF.